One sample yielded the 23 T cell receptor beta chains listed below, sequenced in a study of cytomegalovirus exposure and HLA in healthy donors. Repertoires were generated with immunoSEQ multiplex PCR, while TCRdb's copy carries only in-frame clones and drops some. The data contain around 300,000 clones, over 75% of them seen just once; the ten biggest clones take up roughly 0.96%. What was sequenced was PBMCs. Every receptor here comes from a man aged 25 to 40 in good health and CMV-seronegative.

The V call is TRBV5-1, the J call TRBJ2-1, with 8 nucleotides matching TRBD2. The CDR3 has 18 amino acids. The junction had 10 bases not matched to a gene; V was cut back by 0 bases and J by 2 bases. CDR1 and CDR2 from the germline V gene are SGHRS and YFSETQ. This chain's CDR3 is CASSLGISGESTYNEQFF. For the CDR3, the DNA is TGCGCCAGCAGCTTGGGGATTAGCGGGGAAAGTACCTACAATGAGCAGTTCTTC. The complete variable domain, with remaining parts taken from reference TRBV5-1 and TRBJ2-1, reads KAGVTQTPRYLIKTRGQQVTLSCSPISGHRSVSWYQQTPGQGLQFLFEYFSETQRNKGNFPGRFSGRQFSNSRSEMNVSTLELGDSALYLCASSLGISGESTYNEQFFGPGTRLTVL.

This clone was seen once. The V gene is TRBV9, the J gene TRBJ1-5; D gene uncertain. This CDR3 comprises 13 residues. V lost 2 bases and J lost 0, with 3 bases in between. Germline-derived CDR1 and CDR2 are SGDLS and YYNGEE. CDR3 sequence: CASSVGSNQPQHF. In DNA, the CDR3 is TGTGCCAGCAGCGTCGGTAGCAATCAGCCCCAGCATTTT.

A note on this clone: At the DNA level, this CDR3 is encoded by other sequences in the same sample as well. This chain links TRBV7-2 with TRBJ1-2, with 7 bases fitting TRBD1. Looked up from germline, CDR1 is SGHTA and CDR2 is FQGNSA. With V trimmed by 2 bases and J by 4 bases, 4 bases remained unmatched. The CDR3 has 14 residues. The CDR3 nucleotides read TGTGCCAGCAGCTTATCAGGGGGTGGCTATGGCTACACCTTC. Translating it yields CASSLSGGGYGYTF.

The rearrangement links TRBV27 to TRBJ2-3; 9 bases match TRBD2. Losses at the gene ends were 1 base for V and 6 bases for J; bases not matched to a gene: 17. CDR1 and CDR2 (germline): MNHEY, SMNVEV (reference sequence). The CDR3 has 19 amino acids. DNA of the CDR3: TGTGCCAGCAGTTTATTAGGGGCGGGGGGGAAATTATCAAGGGATACGCAGTATTTT. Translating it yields CASSLLGAGGKLSRDTQYF.

The CDR3 DNA reads as TGTGCCAGCAGCTTGTTGGCTAGCGGGGGATTGACCCGCACAGATACGCAGTATTTT. It yields the protein CASSLLASGGLTRTDTQYF. The rearrangement joins TRBV5-6 to TRBJ2-3, with 10 bases identical to TRBD2. The CDR3 sequence is 19 residues long. V lost 1 base, J lost 1 base, and 12 bases stayed unmatched. CDR1 SGHDT and CDR2 YYEEEE come from the germline V gene.

The CDR3 DNA follows: TGTGCCAGCAGCTTACTAGCGGGGGCAGATACGCAGTATTTT. It encodes CASSLLAGADTQYF. The V and J genes are TRBV7-7 and TRBJ2-3; 10 bases are a match to TRBD2. Trimming took 2 bases from V and 4 from J; bases not matched to a gene: 0. Per the germline V gene, CDR1 is SSHAT and CDR2 is FNYEAQ (reference sequence). CDR3 length: 14 residues.

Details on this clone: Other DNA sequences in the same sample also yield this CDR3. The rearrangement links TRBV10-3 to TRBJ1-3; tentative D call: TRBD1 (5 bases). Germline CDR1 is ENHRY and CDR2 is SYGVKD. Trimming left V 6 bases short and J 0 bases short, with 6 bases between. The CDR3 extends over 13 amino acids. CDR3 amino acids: CAIRDSSGNTIYF. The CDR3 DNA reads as TGTGCCATCAGAGACAGCTCTGGAAACACCATATATTTT.

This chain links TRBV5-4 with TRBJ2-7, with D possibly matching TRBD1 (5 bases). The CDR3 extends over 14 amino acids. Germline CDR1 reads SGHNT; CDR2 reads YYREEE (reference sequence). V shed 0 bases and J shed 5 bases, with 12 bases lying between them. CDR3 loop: CASSLGAGLDEQYF. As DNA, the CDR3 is TGTGCCAGCAGCTTGGGGGCAGGGCTGGACGAGCAGTACTTC.

CDR3 loop: CASSLSARTDTQYF. The DNA for the CDR3 is TGTGCCAGCAGTTTATCGGCCCGCACAGATACGCAGTATTTT. The chain carries TRBV27 and TRBJ2-3; unclear D gene. V lost 0 bases and J 1 base, leaving 5 bases between the germline ends. The CDR3 runs to 14 residues. Germline V gene sequence: CDR1 MNHEY, CDR2 SMNVEV (reference sequence).

The CDR3 sequence is CASSETVNQPQHF. As DNA, the CDR3 is TGTGCCAGCAGTGAGACAGTCAATCAGCCCCAGCATTTT. The chain uses TRBV6-1 and TRBJ1-5, with D possibly TRBD1 on 5 matching bases. Germline lookup yields CDR1 MNHNS and CDR2 SASEGT. The CDR3 is made up of 13 amino acids. Trimming left V 3 bases short and J 3 bases short, with 6 bases between.

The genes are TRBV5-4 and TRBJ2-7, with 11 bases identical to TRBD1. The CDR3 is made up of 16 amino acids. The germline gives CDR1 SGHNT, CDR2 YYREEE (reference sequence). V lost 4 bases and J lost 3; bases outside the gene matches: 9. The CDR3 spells CASSDSGTGGNYEQYF. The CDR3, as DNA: TGTGCCAGCAGCGATTCCGGGACAGGGGGTAACTACGAGCAGTACTTC. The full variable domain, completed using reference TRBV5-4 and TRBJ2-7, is ETGVTQSPTHLIKTRGQQVTLRCSSQSGHNTVSWYQQALGQGPQFIFQYYREEENGRGNFPPRFSGLQFPNYSSELNVNALELDDSALYLCASSDSGTGGNYEQYFGPGTRLTVT.

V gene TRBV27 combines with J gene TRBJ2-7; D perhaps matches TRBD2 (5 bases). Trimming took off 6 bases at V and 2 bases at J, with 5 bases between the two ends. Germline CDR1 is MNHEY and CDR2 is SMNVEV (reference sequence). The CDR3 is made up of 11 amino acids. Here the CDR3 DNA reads TGTGCCAGCAGCGGGGCCTACGAGCAGTACTTC. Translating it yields CASSGAYEQYF.

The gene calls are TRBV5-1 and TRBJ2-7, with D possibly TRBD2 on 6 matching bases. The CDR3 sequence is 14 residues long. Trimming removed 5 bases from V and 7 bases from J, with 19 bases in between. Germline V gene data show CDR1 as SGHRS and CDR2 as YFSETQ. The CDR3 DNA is TGCGCCAGCAGTGCGAGGGGTGGGAGCGGGGAGCAGTACTTC. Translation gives CASSARGGSGEQYF. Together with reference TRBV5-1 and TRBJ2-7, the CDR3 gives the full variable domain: KAGVTQTPRYLIKTRGQQVTLSCSPISGHRSVSWYQQTPGQGLQFLFEYFSETQRNKGNFPGRFSGRQFSNSRSEMNVSTLELGDSALYLCASSARGGSGEQYFGPGTRLTVT.

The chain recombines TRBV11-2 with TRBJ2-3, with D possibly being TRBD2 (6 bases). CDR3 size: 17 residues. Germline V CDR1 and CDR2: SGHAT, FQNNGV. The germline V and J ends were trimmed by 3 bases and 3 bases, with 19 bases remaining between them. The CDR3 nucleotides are TGTGCCAGCAGCTTTTCGGCCGGGTGGGGGAGGACAGATACGCAGTATTTT. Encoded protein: CASSFSAGWGRTDTQYF.

This CDR3 reads CASSFSGTGGGGYTF. Written as DNA, the CDR3 is TGTGCCAGCAGCTTCTCCGGGACAGGGGGCGGTGGCTACACCTTC. The chain combines TRBV7-8 with TRBJ1-2; 12 bases agree with TRBD1. CDR3 length: 15 amino acids. The V and J ends lost 3 bases and 7 bases, in that order; junction bases with no gene match: 6. CDR1 and CDR2 (germline): SGHVS, FQNEAQ.

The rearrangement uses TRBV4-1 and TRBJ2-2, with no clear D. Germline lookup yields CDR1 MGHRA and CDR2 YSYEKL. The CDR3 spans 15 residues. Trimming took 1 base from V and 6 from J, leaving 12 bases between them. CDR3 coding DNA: TGCGCCAGCAGCCAAGGCGAAGTAAAACCCGGGGAGCTGTTTTTT. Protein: CASSQGEVKPGELFF.

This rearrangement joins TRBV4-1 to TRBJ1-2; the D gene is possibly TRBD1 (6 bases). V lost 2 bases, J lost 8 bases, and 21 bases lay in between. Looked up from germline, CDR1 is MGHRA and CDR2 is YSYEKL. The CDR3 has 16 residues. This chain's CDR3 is CASSQTGTPGLWGYTF. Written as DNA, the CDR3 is TGCGCCAGCAGCCAAACAGGGACACCCGGGCTGTGGGGCTACACCTTC.

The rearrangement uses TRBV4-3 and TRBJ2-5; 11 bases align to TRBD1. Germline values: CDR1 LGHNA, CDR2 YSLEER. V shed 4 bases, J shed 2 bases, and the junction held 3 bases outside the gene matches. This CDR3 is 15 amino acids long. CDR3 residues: CASSPRDRGQETQYF. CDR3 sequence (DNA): TGCGCCAGCAGCCCCAGGGACAGGGGGCAAGAGACCCAGTACTTC.

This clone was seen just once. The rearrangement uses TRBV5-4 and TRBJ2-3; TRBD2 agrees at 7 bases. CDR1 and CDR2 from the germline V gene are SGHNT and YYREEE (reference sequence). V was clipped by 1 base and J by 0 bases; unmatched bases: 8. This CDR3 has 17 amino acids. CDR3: CASSLLYGGTSTDTQYF. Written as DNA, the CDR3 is TGTGCCAGCAGCTTGTTATACGGGGGGACTAGCACAGATACGCAGTATTTT.

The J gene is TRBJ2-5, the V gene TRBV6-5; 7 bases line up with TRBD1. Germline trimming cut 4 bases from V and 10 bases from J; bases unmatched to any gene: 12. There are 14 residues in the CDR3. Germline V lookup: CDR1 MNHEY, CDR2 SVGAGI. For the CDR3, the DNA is TGTGCCAGCAGTTGGGACAGCCAAGTTGGGATCCAGTACTTC. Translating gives CASSWDSQVGIQYF.

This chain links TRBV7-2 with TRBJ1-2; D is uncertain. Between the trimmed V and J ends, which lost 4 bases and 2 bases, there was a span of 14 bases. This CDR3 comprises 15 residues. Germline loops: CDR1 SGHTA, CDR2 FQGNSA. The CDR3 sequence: CASSSQSGSNYGYTF. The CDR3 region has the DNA TGTGCCAGCAGCTCCCAATCCGGGAGCAACTATGGCTACACCTTC.

CDR3 sequence reads: CASSYSGPYEQYF. The CDR3 coding sequence is TGTGCCAGCAGTTACTCGGGCCCTTACGAGCAGTACTTC. The V call is TRBV6-5, the J call TRBJ2-7; unclear D gene. Germline V lookup: CDR1 MNHEY, CDR2 SVGAGI. CDR3 size: 13 residues. The V end was cut by 0 bases, the J end by 4 bases, with 7 bases between.

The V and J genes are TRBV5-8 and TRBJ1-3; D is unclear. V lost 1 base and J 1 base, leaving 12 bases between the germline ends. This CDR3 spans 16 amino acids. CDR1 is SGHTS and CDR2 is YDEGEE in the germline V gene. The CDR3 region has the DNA TGTGCCAGCAGCTTGCCGGGGTCGAATTCTGGAAACACCATATATTTT. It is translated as CASSLPGSNSGNTIYF.